This T cell receptor (beta chain) originates from a study of blood T cell repertoires in COVID-19. Whole-study context: The samples span acute and convalescent COVID-19 from the United States, Italy and Spain. PBMCs, B-cell-depleted T cells, or T cells were the source of the cDNA or gDNA that made up the material.

The length of the CDR3 is 16 residues. The V end lost 2 bases, the J end lost 6 bases, and 18 bases lay between the germline ends. From germline, CDR1 is SGHTA and CDR2 FQGNSA. The authors' processing: Researchers report that nucleated cell counts were estimated from reference gene primer amplification. Using immunoSEQ multiplex PCR, the repertoire was profiled, and TCRdb retains in-frame clones only, with some absent. D and trimming come from the DNA, and the V and J calls and clone size come from that table. This sample has 150,000 to 180,000 clones, with about four fifths found just once. Sequenced: peripheral blood. The chain joins TRBV7-2 to TRBJ2-3; D might be TRBD2 (6 bases). The TCR sequence derives from a man aged 55 to 70 with acute or convalescent COVID-19. The CDR3 bases are TGTGCCAGCAGCTTACATTATGGCGGGACGGGGGATACGCAGTATTTT. This codes for CASSLHYGGTGDTQYF.